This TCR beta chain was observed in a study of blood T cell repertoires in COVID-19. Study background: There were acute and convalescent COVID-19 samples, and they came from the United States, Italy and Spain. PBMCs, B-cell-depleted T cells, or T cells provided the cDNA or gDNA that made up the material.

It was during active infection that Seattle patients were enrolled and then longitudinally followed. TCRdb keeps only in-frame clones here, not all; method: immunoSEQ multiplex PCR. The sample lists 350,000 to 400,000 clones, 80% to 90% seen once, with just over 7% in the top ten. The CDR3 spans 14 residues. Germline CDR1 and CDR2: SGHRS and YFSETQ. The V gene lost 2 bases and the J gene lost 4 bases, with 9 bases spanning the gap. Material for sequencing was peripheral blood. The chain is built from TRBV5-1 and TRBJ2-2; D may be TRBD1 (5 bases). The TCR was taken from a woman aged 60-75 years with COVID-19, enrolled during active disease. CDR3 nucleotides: TGCGCCAGCAGCTTAGGACACTTCACCGGGGAGCTGTTTTTT. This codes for CASSLGHFTGELFF.